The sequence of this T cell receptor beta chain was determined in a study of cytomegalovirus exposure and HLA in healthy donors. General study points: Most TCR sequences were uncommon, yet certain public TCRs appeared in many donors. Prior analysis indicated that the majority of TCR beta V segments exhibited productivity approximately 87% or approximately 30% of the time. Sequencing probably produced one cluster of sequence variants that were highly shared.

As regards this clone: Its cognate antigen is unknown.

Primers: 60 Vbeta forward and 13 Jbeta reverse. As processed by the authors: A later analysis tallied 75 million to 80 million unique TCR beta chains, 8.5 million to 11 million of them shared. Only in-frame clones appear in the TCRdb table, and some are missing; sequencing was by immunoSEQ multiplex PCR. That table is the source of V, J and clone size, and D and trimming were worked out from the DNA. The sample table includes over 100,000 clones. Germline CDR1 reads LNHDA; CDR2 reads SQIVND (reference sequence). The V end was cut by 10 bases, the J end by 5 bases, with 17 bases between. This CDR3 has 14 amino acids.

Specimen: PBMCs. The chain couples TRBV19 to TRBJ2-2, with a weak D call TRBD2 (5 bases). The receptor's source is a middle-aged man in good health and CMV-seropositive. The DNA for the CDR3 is TGTGCCACGGGATTGGGGAGTAGTACCGGGGAGCTGTTTTTT. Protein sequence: CATGLGSSTGELFF.